This TCR beta chain was sequenced in a study of cytomegalovirus exposure and HLA in healthy donors. Study-level points and caveats: In a later analysis, donors in an Asian-associated ancestry cluster reportedly had fewer N-insertions in productive TCRs than the cohort mean.

The germline V gene has CDR1 SNHLY and CDR2 FYNNEI. CDR3 length: 11 amino acids. V dropped 3 bases and J dropped 5 bases, with 5 bases sitting between them. PCR primers comprised 60 Vbeta and 13 Jbeta primers. Here immunoSEQ multiplex PCR was the method, and the copy in TCRdb shows in-frame clones only, minus some. This sample has about 200,000 clones, with approximately 86% found just once. Notes on this clone: Antigen: not known.

This clonotype was sampled from a young woman in good health and CMV-seronegative. J is TRBJ2-7 and V is TRBV2; possible D gene TRBD2, 5 bases. Sample: PBMCs. The CDR3 sequence is CASSERDEQYF. The CDR3 bases are TGTGCCAGCAGTGAGAGGGACGAGCAGTACTTC.